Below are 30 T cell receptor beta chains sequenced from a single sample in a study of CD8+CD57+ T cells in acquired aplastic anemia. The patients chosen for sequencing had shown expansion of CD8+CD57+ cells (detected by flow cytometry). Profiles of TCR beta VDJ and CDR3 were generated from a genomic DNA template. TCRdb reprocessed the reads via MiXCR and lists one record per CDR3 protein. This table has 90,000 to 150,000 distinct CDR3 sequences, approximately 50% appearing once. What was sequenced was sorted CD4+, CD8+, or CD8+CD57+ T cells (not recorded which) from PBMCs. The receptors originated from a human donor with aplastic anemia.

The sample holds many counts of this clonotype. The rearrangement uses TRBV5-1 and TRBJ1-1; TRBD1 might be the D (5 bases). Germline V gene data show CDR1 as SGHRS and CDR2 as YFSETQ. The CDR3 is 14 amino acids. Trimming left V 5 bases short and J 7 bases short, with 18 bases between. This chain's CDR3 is CASSPGGGGGEAFF. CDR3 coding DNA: TGCGCCAGCAGTCCTGGTGGGGGTGGTGGTGAAGCTTTCTTT.

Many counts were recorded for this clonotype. The CDR3 loop reads CASSLAGGYTF. CDR3 DNA sequence: TGTGCCAGCAGCTTGGCGGGTGGCTACACCTTC. The V and J genes are TRBV7-9 and TRBJ1-2, with unresolved D. The CDR3 is made up of 11 amino acids. V was pared by 3 bases and J by 7 bases, with 6 bases between. CDR1 and CDR2 (germline): SEHNR, FQNEAQ (reference sequence).

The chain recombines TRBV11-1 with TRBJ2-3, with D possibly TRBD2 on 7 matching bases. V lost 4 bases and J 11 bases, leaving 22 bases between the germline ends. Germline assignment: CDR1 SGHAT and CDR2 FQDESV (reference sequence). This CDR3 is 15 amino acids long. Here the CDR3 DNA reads TGTGCCAGCAGCTCGACGGGGGGCTCCTACAATGAGCAGTATTTT. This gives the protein CASSSTGGSYNEQYF.

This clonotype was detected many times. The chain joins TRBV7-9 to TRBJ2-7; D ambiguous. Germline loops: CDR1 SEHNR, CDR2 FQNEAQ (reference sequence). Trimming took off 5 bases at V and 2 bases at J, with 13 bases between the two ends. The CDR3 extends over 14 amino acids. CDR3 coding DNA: TGTGCCAGCAGCCCCATCGTCGGACCCTACGAGCAGTACTTC. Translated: CASSPIVGPYEQYF.

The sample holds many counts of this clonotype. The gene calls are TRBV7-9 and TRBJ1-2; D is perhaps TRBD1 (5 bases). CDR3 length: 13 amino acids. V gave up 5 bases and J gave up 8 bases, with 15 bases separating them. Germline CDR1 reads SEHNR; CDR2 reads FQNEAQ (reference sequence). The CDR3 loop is CASSRSPGRGYTF. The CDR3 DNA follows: TGTGCCAGCAGCCGCTCGCCAGGGCGGGGCTACACCTTC.

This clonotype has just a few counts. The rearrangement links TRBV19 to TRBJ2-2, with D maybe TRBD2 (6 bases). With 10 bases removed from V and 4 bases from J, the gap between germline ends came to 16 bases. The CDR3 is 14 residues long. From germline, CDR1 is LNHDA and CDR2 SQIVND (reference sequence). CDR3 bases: TGTGCCATAGGCCAGTTCGGGGGCACCGGGGAGCTGTTTTTT. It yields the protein CAIGQFGGTGELFF.

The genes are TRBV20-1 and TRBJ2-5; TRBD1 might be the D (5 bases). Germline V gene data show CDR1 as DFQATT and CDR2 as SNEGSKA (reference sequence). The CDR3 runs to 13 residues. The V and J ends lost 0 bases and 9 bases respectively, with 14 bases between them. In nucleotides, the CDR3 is TGCAGTGCTAGAGATCAGACAGTATCGGCCCAGTACTTC. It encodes CSARDQTVSAQYF.

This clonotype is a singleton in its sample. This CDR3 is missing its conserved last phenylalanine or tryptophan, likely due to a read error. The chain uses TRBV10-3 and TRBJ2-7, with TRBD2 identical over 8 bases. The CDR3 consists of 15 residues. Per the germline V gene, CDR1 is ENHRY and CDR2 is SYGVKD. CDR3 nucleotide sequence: TGTGCCAGCAGTTACAAGCGGGAGCCACTTGGTGAGCAGTACTTA. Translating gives CASSYKREPLGEQYL.

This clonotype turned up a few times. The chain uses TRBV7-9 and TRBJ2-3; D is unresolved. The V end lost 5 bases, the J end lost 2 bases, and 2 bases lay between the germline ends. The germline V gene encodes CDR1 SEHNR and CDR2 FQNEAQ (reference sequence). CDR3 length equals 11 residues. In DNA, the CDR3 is TGTGCCAGCAGCGCCACAGATACGCAGTATTTT. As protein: CASSATDTQYF.

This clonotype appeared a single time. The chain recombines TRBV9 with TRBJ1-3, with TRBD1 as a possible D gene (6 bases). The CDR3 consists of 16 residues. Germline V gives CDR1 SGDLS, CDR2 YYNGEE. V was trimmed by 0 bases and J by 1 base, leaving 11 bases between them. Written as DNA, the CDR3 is TGTGCCAGCAGCGTAGCGGGGGGCGGATCTGGAAACACCATATATTTT. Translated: CASSVAGGGSGNTIYF.

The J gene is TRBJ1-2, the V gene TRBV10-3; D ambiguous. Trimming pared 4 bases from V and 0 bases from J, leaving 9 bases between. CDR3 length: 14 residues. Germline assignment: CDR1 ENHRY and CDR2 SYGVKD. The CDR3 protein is CAISAYESNYGYTF. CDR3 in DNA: TGTGCCATCAGTGCCTATGAGTCTAACTATGGCTACACCTTC.

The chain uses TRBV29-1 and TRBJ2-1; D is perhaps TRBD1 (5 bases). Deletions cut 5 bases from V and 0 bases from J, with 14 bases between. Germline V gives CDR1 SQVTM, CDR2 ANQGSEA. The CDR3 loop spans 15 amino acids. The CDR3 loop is CSVQGDITSYNEQFF. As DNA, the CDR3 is TGCAGCGTTCAAGGGGATATAACCTCCTACAATGAGCAGTTCTTC.

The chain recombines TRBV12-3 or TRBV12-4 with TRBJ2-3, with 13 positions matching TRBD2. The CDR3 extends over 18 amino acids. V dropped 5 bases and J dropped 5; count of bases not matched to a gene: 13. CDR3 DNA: TGTGCCAGCAGTCCCCGGACTAGCGGGGGCCTCGGAGGAGATACGCAGTATTTT. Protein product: CASSPRTSGGLGGDTQYF.

CDR3 DNA sequence: TGTGCCAGTAGTGGACAGGGCCGGGAGAACTATGGCTACACCTTC. As protein: CASSGQGRENYGYTF. The chain carries TRBV19 and TRBJ1-2; TRBD1 matches at 8 bases. This CDR3 has 15 residues. Germline V lookup: CDR1 LNHDA, CDR2 SQIVND (reference sequence). The ends lost 5 bases at V and 2 bases at J; junction bases unmatched: 7.

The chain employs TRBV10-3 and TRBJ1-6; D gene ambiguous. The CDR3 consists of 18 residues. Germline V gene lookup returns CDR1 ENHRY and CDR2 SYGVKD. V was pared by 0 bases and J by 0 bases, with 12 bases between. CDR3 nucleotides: TGTGCCATCAGTGAGTCTTCTAAGGTTAACTCCTATAATTCACCCCTCCACTTT. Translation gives CAISESSKVNSYNSPLHF.

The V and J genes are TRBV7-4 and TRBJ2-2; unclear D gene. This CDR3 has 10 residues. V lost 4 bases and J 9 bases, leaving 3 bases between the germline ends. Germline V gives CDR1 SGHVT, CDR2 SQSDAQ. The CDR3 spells CASSYRELFF. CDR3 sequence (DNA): TGTGCCAGCAGCTACCGGGAGCTGTTTTTT.

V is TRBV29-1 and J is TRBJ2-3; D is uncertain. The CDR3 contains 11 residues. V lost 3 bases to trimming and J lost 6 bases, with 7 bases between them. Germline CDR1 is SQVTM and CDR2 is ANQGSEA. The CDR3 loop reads CSVDPRDTQYF. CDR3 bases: TGCAGCGTTGACCCTCGGGATACGCAGTATTTT.

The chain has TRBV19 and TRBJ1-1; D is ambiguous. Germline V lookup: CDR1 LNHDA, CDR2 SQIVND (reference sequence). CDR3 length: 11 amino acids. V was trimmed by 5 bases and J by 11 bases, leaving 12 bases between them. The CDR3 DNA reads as TGTGCCAGTAGTGACCGGAGCCCCGCTTTCTTT. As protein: CASSDRSPAFF.

DNA of the CDR3: TGTGCCAGCAGCCTACCGGGACGTGGACTTAATGAGCAGTTCTTC. Its translation: CASSLPGRGLNEQFF. This chain joins TRBV9 and TRBJ2-1; TRBD1 or TRBD2 may be the D gene (5 bases each). The germline CDR1 and CDR2 sequences are SGDLS and YYNGEE. With 4 bases removed from V and 7 bases from J, the gap between germline ends came to 18 bases. The CDR3 has 15 amino acids. Full variable domain (rest looked up from reference TRBV9 and TRBJ2-1): DSGVTQTPKHLITATGQRVTLRCSPRSGDLSVYWYQQSLDQGLQFLIQYYNGEERAKGNILERFSAQQFPDLHSELNLSSLELGDSALYFCASSLPGRGLNEQFFGPGTRLTVL.

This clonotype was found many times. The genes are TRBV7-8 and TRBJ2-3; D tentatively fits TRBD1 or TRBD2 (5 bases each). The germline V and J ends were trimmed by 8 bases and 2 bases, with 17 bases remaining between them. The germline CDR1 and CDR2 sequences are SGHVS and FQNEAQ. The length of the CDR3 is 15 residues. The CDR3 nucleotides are TGTGCCAGCCGACCCCTGGGACCCGACACAGATACGCAGTATTTT. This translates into CASRPLGPDTDTQYF.

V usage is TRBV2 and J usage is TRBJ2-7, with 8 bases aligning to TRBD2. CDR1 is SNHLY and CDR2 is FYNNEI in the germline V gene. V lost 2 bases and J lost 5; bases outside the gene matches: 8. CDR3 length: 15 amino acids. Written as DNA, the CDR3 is TGTGCCAGCAGTGAACGGTCGGGGGGGGGAAACGAGCAGTACTTC. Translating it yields CASSERSGGGNEQYF.

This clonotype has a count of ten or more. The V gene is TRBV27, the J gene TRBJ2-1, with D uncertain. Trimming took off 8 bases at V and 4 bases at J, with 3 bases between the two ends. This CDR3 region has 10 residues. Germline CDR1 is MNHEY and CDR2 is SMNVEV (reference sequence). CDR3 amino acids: CASGYNEQFF. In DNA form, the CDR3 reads TGTGCCAGCGGTTACAATGAGCAGTTCTTC.

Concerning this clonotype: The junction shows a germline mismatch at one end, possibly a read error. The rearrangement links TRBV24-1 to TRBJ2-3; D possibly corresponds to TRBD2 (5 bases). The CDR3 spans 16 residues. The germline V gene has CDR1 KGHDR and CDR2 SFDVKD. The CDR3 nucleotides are TGTGCCACCAGTGATTTAAACCTAGCCGGCACAGATACGCAGTGTTTT. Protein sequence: CATSDLNLAGTDTQCF.

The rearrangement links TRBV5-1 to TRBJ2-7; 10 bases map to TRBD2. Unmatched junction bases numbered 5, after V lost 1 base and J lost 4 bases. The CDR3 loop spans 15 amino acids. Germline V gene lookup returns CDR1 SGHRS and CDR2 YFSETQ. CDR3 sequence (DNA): TGCGCCAGCAGCTTGAGTCTAGCGGGAGTTTACGAGCAGTACTTC. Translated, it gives CASSLSLAGVYEQYF.

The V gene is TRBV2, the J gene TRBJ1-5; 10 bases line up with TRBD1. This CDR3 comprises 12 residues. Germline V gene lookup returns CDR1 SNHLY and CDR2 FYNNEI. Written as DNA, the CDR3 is TGTGCTACTGGGACAGGGGATCAGCCCCAGCATTTT. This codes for CATGTGDQPQHF. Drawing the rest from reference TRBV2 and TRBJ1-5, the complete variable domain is EPEVTQTPSHQVTQMGQEVILRCVPISNHLYFYWYRQILGQKVEFLVSFYNNEISEKSEIFDDQFSVERPDGSNFTLKIRSTKLEDSAMYFCATGTGDQPQHFGDGTRLSIL.

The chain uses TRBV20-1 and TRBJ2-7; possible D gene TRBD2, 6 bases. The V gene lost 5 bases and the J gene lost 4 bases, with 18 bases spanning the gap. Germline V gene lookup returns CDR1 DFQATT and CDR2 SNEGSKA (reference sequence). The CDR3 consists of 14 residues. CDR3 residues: CSAVQGLGGYEQYF. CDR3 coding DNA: TGCAGTGCTGTCCAGGGACTCGGTGGATACGAGCAGTACTTC.

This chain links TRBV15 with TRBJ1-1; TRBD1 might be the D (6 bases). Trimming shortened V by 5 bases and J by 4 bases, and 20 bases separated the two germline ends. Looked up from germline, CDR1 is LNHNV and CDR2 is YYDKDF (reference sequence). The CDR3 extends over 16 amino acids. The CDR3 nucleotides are TGTGCCACCAGCTCCCGGGGAGGGGGTACCGTCACTGAAGCTTTCTTT. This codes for CATSSRGGGTVTEAFF.

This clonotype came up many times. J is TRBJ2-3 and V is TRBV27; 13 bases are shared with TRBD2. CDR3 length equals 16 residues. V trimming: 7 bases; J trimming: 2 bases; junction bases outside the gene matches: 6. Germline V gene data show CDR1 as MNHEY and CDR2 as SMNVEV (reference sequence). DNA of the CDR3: TGTGCCAGCACTTCCGGGACTAGCGGGATCACAGATACGCAGTATTTT. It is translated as CASTSGTSGITDTQYF.

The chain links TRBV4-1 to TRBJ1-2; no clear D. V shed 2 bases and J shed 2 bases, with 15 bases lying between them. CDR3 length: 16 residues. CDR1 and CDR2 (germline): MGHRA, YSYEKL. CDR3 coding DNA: TGCGCCAGCAGCCAACCGTTGCCCGTCGGCAACTATGGCTACACCTTC. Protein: CASSQPLPVGNYGYTF.

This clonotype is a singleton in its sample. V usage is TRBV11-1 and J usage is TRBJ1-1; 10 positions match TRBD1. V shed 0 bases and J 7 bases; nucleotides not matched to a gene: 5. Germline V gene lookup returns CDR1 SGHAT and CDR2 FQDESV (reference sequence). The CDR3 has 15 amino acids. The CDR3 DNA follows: TGTGCCAGCAGCTTAGCGCCCGGGACAGGGGTTGAAGCTTTCTTT. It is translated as CASSLAPGTGVEAFF.